This T cell receptor (beta chain) was retrieved from a study of Ad26.COV2.S vaccination and SARS-CoV-2 variants. Study as a whole: The study gave Ad26.COV2.S intramuscularly, once or twice 56 days apart. Study-wide results and limits: The study found similar non-spike TCR breadth in vaccine and placebo recipients. Higher spike-specific TCR breadth was found in vaccine recipients than in placebo recipients. Overall T cell responses may have been underestimated by the analyses of TCR breadth and depth.

Treatment of the sample: about 20 received Ad26.COV2.S at low or high dose, single or two shots; 5 received placebo; per-sample allocation not given. Sampling was done on day 63 after the first vaccine or placebo injection. Sequencing was performed with immunoSEQ multiplex PCR; in TCRdb, only in-frame clones are kept and a portion is missing. Of fewer than 900,000 clones listed, about 90% are singletons. Comment on this clone: What it recognizes is unknown.

The CDR3 loop spans 14 amino acids. V lost 5 bases, J lost 2 bases, and 11 bases lay in between. Germline CDR1 and CDR2: MNHNY and SVGAGI (reference sequence). The receptor's source is a person between 18 and 65 years old who received the Ad26.COV2.S COVID-19 vaccine or a placebo. The specimen comprised peripheral blood, sampled in a trial of Ad26.COV2.S vaccine versus placebo. The rearrangement joins TRBV6-6 to TRBJ2-3; D remains ambiguous. The CDR3 sequence is CASSAVGSTDTQYF. CDR3 in DNA: TGTGCCAGCAGTGCGGTTGGTTCCACAGATACGCAGTATTTT.